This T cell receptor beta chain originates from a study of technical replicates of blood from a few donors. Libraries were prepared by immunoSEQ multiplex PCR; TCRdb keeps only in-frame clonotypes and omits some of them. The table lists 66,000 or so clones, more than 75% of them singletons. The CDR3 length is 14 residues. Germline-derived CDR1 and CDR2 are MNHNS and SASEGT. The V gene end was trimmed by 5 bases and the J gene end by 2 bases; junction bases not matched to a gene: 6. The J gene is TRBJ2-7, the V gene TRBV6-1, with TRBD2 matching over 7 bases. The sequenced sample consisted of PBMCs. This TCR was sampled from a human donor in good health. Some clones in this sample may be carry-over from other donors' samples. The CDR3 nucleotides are TGTGCCAGCAGTCCGGGGCTAGCGGCCTACGAGCAGTACTTC. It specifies CASSPGLAAYEQYF.